These 23 T cell receptor beta chains originate from one sample sequenced in a study of shared clonotypes between healthy human individuals. CD45RO negativity and positive selection for CCR7 defined naive CD8 cells, a population that excluded terminally differentiated effector memory CD45RA+ cells. This table comes from immunoSEQ multiplex PCR, and its TCRdb copy is limited to in-frame clones, with some not included. This table has around 560,000 clones, approximately 95% appearing once. The specimen sequenced was naive CD8+ T cells sorted from blood. The receptors shown here come from a woman in her 30s in good health.

V is TRBV28 and J is TRBJ1-3; possibly TRBD1 for D (6 bases). The CDR3 runs 14 residues. V was shortened by 3 bases and J by 2 bases, with 8 bases between the two germline ends. Germline V gives CDR1 MDHEN, CDR2 SYDVKM. The CDR3 loop reads CASSFDRTGNTIYF. CDR3 sequence (DNA): TGTGCCAGCAGTTTTGACAGGACTGGAAACACCATATATTTT.

The chain is built from TRBV4-1 and TRBJ2-1; 14 bases align to TRBD2. This CDR3 region has 17 residues. V dropped 3 bases and J dropped 4; count of bases not matched to a gene: 5. The germline V gene encodes CDR1 MGHRA and CDR2 YSYEKL. In DNA form, the CDR3 reads TGCGCCAGCAGCCACCGACTAGCGGGAGGGAATTACAATGAGCAGTTCTTC. It yields the protein CASSHRLAGGNYNEQFF.

The chain employs TRBV5-4 and TRBJ2-5; D is ambiguous. The last part of the DNA fits TRBJ2-7 better; the J call may be wrong. The CDR3 runs 12 residues. Germline values: CDR1 SGHNT, CDR2 YYREEE (reference sequence). In nucleotides, the CDR3 is TGTGCCAGCAGAGGGCCTATTGACGAGCAGTACTTC. This sequence encodes CASRGPIDEQYF.

V gene TRBV2 combines with J gene TRBJ1-1; TRBD1 agrees at 10 bases. The CDR3 loop spans 13 amino acids. V was clipped by 6 bases and J by 4 bases; unmatched bases: 2. Germline V gene data show CDR1 as SNHLY and CDR2 as FYNNEI. The CDR3 sequence is CASRWTGGTEAFF. The CDR3, as DNA: TGTGCCAGCAGATGGACAGGGGGCACTGAAGCTTTCTTT.

V gene TRBV27 combines with J gene TRBJ2-7; D ambiguous. The CDR3 extends over 13 amino acids. From germline, CDR1 is MNHEY and CDR2 SMNVEV (reference sequence). Deletions cut 4 bases from V and 2 bases from J, with 9 bases between. CDR3 region: CASSYGMAYEQYF. DNA for the CDR3: TGTGCCAGCAGTTACGGCATGGCCTACGAGCAGTACTTC.

Concerning this clone: At the DNA level, this CDR3 is encoded by other sequences in the same sample as well. J is TRBJ2-5 and V is TRBV29-1, with D uncertain. The closer fit of TRBJ2-7 to the DNA end suggests the J call may be wrong. CDR3 size: 12 residues. Germline assignment: CDR1 SQVTM and CDR2 ANQGSEA. The CDR3 here is CSVVADSYEQYF. For the CDR3, the DNA is TGCAGCGTTGTCGCGGACTCCTACGAGCAGTACTTC.

The chain couples TRBV28 to TRBJ1-2; possible D gene TRBD1, 5 bases. Trimming left V 8 bases short and J 3 bases short, with 22 bases between. The CDR3 has 16 amino acids. Germline CDR1 is MDHEN and CDR2 is SYDVKM. This CDR3 reads CASRTGTPYWDYGYTF. CDR3 nucleotide sequence: TGTGCCAGCCGTACCGGGACTCCATACTGGGACTATGGCTACACCTTC.

The CDR3 DNA reads TGTGCCAGCAGCTCCCCATCGGGACTAGCGGGAGATGAGCAGTTCTTC. Its translation is CASSSPSGLAGDEQFF. The V and J genes are TRBV7-3 and TRBJ2-1; TRBD2 agrees at 14 bases. Per germline, CDR1 SGHTA and CDR2 FQGTGA. The CDR3 has 16 residues. J was trimmed by 8 bases and V by 4 bases; bases with no gene match: 7.

The chain couples TRBV29-1 to TRBJ2-1, with D perhaps TRBD1 (5 bases). Germline V lookup: CDR1 SQVTM, CDR2 ANQGSEA. V was cut by 3 bases and J by 10 bases, with 16 bases left in between. CDR3 size: 13 residues. The CDR3 coding sequence is TGCAGCGTTGAGGGTCAGGCCCCAGGGGAGCAGTTCTTC. Translated: CSVEGQAPGEQFF.

This chain uses TRBV6-6 with TRBJ1-1; no definite D call. The CDR3 is made up of 12 amino acids. V dropped 7 bases and J dropped 1 base, with 7 bases sitting between them. Per the germline V gene, CDR1 is MNHNY and CDR2 is SVGAGI (reference sequence). DNA of the CDR3: TGTGCCAGCACCACGGAGAACACTGAAGCTTTCTTT. It translates to CASTTENTEAFF.

V and J are TRBV9 and TRBJ2-7, with D uncertain. Trimming pared 4 bases from V and 6 bases from J, leaving 14 bases between. CDR1 is SGDLS, CDR2 YYNGEE, per germline. The CDR3 length is 13 residues. The CDR3 spells CASSPPAQAEQYF. DNA of the CDR3: TGTGCCAGCAGCCCACCGGCGCAGGCCGAGCAGTACTTC.

This chain links TRBV29-1 with TRBJ2-7, with 9 positions matching TRBD2. After removal of 4 bases from V and 2 bases from J, the junction contained 3 bases not matched to a gene. The germline gives CDR1 SQVTM, CDR2 ANQGSEA. The CDR3 length is 13 residues. The CDR3 DNA follows: TGCAGCGTTGTTCCTAGCGGGACCTACGAGCAGTACTTC. Translation gives CSVVPSGTYEQYF.

V is TRBV4-2 and J is TRBJ2-7, with 10 bases fitting TRBD2. Germline CDR1 and CDR2: LGHNA and YNFKEQ. The V segment lost 5 bases and the J segment 3 bases; nucleotides outside the gene matches: 16. The CDR3 loop spans 18 amino acids. The CDR3 DNA reads TGTGCCAGCAGCTTAGACGGACTAGCGGCGACCCTTAGCTACGAGCAGTACTTC. This sequence encodes CASSLDGLAATLSYEQYF.

The chain links TRBV28 to TRBJ1-1; no clear D gene. V lost 4 bases, J lost 0 bases, and 15 bases lay in between. CDR1 and CDR2 from the germline V gene are MDHEN and SYDVKM. CDR3 size: 16 residues. For the CDR3, the DNA is TGTGCCAGCAGTTCCCCCAAGGCGCGGATGAACACTGAAGCTTTCTTT. Translation: CASSSPKARMNTEAFF.

The chain recombines TRBV19 with TRBJ1-1, with D tentatively TRBD1 (5 bases). Trimming pared 3 bases from V and 0 bases from J, leaving 8 bases between. This CDR3 comprises 14 residues. Germline V gene lookup returns CDR1 LNHDA and CDR2 SQIVND (reference sequence). CDR3 sequence (DNA): TGTGCCAGTAGTATCGACAGTATGAACACTGAAGCTTTCTTT. This translates into CASSIDSMNTEAFF.

The rearrangement uses TRBV11-2 and TRBJ2-7, with D hard to call. Germline V CDR1 and CDR2: SGHAT, FQNNGV. This CDR3 contains 16 residues. Trimming removed 2 bases from V and 2 bases from J, with 16 bases in between. CDR3 sequence reads: CASSLSSHRVAYEQYF. The CDR3 coding sequence is TGTGCCAGCAGCTTAAGTTCCCACAGAGTTGCCTACGAGCAGTACTTC.

This chain connects TRBV19 to TRBJ2-3; a possible D gene is TRBD1 (6 bases). The CDR3 is 15 amino acids. CDR1 is LNHDA and CDR2 is SQIVND in the germline V gene (reference sequence). Trimming shortened V by 0 bases and J by 4 bases, and 11 bases separated the two germline ends. Here the CDR3 DNA reads TGTGCCAGTAGTATAGACAGGGGATTTGCAGATACGCAGTATTTT. Residues: CASSIDRGFADTQYF.

The chain joins TRBV5-8 to TRBJ2-7, with D possibly TRBD2 on 5 matching bases. CDR3 length equals 15 residues. The V gene's germline CDR1 is SGHTS and CDR2 YDEGEE. V was cut by 0 bases and J by 0 bases, with 10 bases left in between. The CDR3 sequence: CASSLGTGSSYEQYF. CDR3 coding DNA: TGTGCCAGCAGCTTGGGGACGGGAAGCTCCTACGAGCAGTACTTC.

The chain combines TRBV5-4 with TRBJ2-5; 7 positions match TRBD1. This CDR3 has 16 amino acids. Trimming took 4 bases from V and 5 from J; bases not matched to a gene: 14. Germline V lookup: CDR1 SGHNT, CDR2 YYREEE (reference sequence). CDR3 sequence (DNA): TGTGCCAGCAGCCTAATCGACAGGGACGTCCACGAGACCCAGTACTTC. Translating it yields CASSLIDRDVHETQYF.

The V and J genes are TRBV28 and TRBJ2-7; possible D gene TRBD2, 5 bases. Germline V gene sequence: CDR1 MDHEN, CDR2 SYDVKM. V was pared by 1 base and J by 0 bases, with 13 bases between. This CDR3 has 16 residues. The CDR3 loop is CASSLFAGSTSYEQYF. The CDR3, as DNA: TGTGCCAGCAGTTTATTTGCGGGTTCTACCTCCTACGAGCAGTACTTC.

The chain combines TRBV27 with TRBJ2-2, with 10 nucleotides matching TRBD1. Germline V gene data show CDR1 as MNHEY and CDR2 as SMNVEV (reference sequence). The CDR3 has 16 residues. V dropped 0 bases and J dropped 4; count of bases not matched to a gene: 2. In nucleotides, the CDR3 is TGTGCCAGCAGTTTATCAGGGACAGGGGTCACCGGGGAGCTGTTTTTT. It codes for CASSLSGTGVTGELFF.

Only one count was recorded for this clone. The gene calls are TRBV28 and TRBJ1-1; D not resolved. V was clipped by 6 bases and J by 1 base, with 12 bases between them. CDR1 and CDR2 (germline): MDHEN, SYDVKM. This CDR3 contains 14 residues. CDR3 in DNA: TGTGCCAGCAGGGAAACAGTTAGGAACACTGAAGCTTTCTTT. This sequence encodes CASRETVRNTEAFF.

The chain links TRBV30 to TRBJ2-7, with a possible D match to TRBD2 (6 bases). The CDR3 runs to 17 residues. Germline CDR1 reads GTSNPN; CDR2 reads SVGIG (reference sequence). V was pared by 1 base and J by 3 bases, with 22 bases between. The CDR3 sequence: CAWSEPRGLINHYEQYF. In DNA form, the CDR3 reads TGTGCCTGGAGTGAGCCTCGGGGACTCATTAACCACTACGAGCAGTACTTC.